This TCR beta chain was retrieved from a study of blood T cell repertoires in COVID-19. As for the study in general: The cDNA or gDNA used as material had been derived from T cells, B-cell-depleted T cells, or PBMCs.

The trim removed 1 base at V and 2 bases at J, leaving 2 bases unmatched. CDR3 length: 15 residues. In germline, CDR1 is LNHDA, CDR2 SQIVND (reference sequence). Participant-reported clinical history was the basis for cohort assignment. Each recovered donor of Cohort 3 presented with two negative PCRs, clearance, or symptom resolution. Generated by immunoSEQ multiplex PCR, the TCRdb table keeps only in-frame clones and is missing some. This sample has about 190,000 clones, with about four fifths found just once. Specimen: PBMCs or T cells enriched from blood (not recorded which). This TCR was recovered from a woman under 40 who had recovered from COVID-19. The chain is built from TRBV19 and TRBJ1-5; 7 bases match TRBD1. CDR3 sequence reads: CASSIGQGGNQPQHF. The CDR3 nucleotides are TGTGCCAGTAGTATAGGACAGGGAGGCAATCAGCCCCAGCATTTT.